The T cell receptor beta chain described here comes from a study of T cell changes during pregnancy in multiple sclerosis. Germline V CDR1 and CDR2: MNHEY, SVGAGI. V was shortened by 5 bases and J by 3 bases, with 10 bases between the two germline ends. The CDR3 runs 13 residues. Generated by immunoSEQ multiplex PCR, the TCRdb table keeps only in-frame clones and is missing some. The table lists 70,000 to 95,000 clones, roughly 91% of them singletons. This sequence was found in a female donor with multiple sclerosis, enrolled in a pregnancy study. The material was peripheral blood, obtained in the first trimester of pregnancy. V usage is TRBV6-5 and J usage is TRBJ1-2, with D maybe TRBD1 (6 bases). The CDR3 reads CASSQQGYYGYTF. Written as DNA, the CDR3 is TGTGCCAGCAGTCAACAGGGCTACTATGGCTACACCTTC.